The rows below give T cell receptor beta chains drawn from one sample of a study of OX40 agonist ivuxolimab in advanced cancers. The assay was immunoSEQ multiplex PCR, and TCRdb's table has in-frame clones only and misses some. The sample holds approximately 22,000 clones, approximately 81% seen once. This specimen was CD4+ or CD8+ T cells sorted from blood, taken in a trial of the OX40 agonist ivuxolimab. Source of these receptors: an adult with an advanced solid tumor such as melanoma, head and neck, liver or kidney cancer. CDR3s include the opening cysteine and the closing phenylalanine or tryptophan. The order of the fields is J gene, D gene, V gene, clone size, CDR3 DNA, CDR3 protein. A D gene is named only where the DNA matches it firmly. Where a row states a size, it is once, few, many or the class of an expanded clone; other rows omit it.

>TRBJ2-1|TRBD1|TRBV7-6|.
TGTGCCAGCAGCCCCGTGGGGGGTGACAGGGGGCTCTACAATGAGCAGTTCTTC
CASSPVGGDRGLYNEQFF
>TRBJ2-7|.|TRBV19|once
TGTGCCAGTAGTATTTGGCAGGACTCCTACGAGCAGTACTTC
CASSIWQDSYEQYF
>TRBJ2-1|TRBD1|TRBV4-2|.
TGTGCCAGCAGCCAAGGACAGGGGGCCAATGAGCAGTTCTTC
CASSQGQGANEQFF
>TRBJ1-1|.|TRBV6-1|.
TGTGCCAGCAGTGAGGAGTGGGTCACTGAAGCTTTCTTT
CASSEEWVTEAFF
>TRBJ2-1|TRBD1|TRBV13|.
TGTGCCAGCACCACCCGGGACAGGAGAGACAATGAGCAGTTCTTC
CASTTRDRRDNEQFF
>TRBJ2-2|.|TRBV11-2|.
TGTGCCAGCAGCTTCTCCGAGGAGTACCGCGGGGAGCTGTTTTTT
CASSFSEEYRGELFF
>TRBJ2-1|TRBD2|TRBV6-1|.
TGTGCCAGCAGTGATATTTCCCTAGCGGGGGGGTACAATGAGCAGTTCTTC
CASSDISLAGGYNEQFF
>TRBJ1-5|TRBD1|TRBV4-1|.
TGCGCCAGCAGCCAAGAGGGACAGGGGGCGAGTCAGCCCCAGCATTTT
CASSQEGQGASQPQHF
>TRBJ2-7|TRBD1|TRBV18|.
TGTGCCAGCTCACCTCAGGGGGCCCCCTACGAGCAGTACTTC
CASSPQGAPYEQYF
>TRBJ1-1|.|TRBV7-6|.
TGTGCCAGCAGCTTAGACGGGCGTGGGGACACTGAAGCTTTCTTT
CASSLDGRGDTEAFF
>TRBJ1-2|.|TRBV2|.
TGTGCCAGCGGCGGTAGAATTAACTATGGCTACACCTTC
CASGGRINYGYTF
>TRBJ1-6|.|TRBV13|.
TGTGCCAGCCTGGCTAGCGGGGGGTCGAATTCACCCCTCCACTTT
CASLASGGSNSPLHF
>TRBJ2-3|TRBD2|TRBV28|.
TGTGCCAGCATTATTAGCGGGGGGGCTAGCACAGATACGCAGTATTTT
CASIISGGASTDTQYF
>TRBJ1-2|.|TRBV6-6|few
TGTGCCAGCAGTTACGGGGACAAGGACGACTGTGGCTACACCTTC
CASSYGDKDDCGYTF
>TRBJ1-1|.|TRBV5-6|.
TGTGCCAGCAGCTTATGGGGTCTGGACACTGAAGCTTTCTTT
CASSLWGLDTEAFF
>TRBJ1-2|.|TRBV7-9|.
TGTGCCAGCAGCTTAACGGCGGACTTCTATGGCTACACCTTC
CASSLTADFYGYTF
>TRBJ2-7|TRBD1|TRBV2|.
TGTGCCAGCAGTGATTGGGGGACAGGCCTGAGTTGGGAGCAGTACTTC
CASSDWGTGLSWEQYF
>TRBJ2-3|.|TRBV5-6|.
TGTGCCAGCAGCCCAATGGGGGGGGCCACAGATACGCAGTATTTT
CASSPMGGATDTQYF
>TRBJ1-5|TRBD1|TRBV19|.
TGTGCCAGTAAAGGGGGCGGGGACAGGGGGCCTAATCAGCCCCAGCATTTT
CASKGGGDRGPNQPQHF
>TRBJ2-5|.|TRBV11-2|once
TGTGCCAGCAGCTTAGATGTCACCGGGGCCCTCCAAGAGACCCAGTACTTC
CASSLDVTGALQETQYF
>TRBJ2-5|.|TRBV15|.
TGTGCCACCAGCAGAGATAGGGCTCTACAAGAGACCCAGTACTTC
CATSRDRALQETQYF
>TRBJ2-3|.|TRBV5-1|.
TGCGCCAGCAGCTTGGTCGCTAGCCGCACAGATACGCAGTATTTT
CASSLVASRTDTQYF
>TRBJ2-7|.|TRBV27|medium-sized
TGTGCCAGCAGTTTATCGGCACAGCACTACGAGCAGTACTTC
CASSLSAQHYEQYF
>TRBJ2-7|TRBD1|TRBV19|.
TGTGCCAGTAGTCACCGGGACAGGGGATCCTACGAGCAGTACTTC
CASSHRDRGSYEQYF
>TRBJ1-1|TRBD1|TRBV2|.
TGTGCCACCACAACAGGGGGCACTGAAGCTTTCTTT
CATTTGGTEAFF
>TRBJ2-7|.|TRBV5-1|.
TGCGCCAGCAGCTTGGAGGTAACCCGGTCCTACGAGCAGTACTTC
CASSLEVTRSYEQYF
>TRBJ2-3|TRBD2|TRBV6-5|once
TGTGCCAGCAGTGCGGGGGGATGGTCAGATACGCAGTATTTT
CASSAGGWSDTQYF
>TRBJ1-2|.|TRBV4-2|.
TGTGCCAGCAGCCCCCTAGGTTGGTATGACTACACCTTC
CASSPLGWYDYTF
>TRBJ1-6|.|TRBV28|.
TGTGCCAGCAGTTTAATTGGGCCCCTCCACTTT
CASSLIGPLHF
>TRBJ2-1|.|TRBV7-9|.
TGTGCCAGCAGCGGGCCGACTAGAGGCCTCCTCAATGAGCAGTTCTTC
CASSGPTRGLLNEQFF
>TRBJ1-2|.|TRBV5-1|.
TGCGCCAGCAGACATGCCGGGGACGGAGCACCCTATGGCTACACCTTC
CASRHAGDGAPYGYTF
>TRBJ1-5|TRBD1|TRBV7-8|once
TGTGCCAGCAGTGTTACAGGGGGTCAGCCCCAGCATTTT
CASSVTGGQPQHF
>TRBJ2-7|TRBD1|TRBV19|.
TGTGCCAGTAGTATGCCCACAGGGGTCCACGAGCAGTACTTC
CASSMPTGVHEQYF
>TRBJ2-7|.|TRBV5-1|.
TGCGCCAGCAGCTTGGCTGTATCCTACGAGCAGTACTTC
CASSLAVSYEQYF
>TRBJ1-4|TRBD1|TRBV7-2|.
TGTGCCAGCAGCTTAGCCGGCATAACAGGGGGCGCGATCGTTTCTAGTGAAAAACTGTTTTTT
CASSLAGITGGAIVSSEKLFF
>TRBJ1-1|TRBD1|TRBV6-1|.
TGTGCCAGCAGTGAAAGGACAGGGATGAACACTGAAGCTTTCTTT
CASSERTGMNTEAFF
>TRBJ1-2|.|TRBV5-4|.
TGTGCCAGCAGCACCACAGGCCCCTATGGCTACACCTTC
CASSTTGPYGYTF
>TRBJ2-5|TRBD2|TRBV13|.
TGTGCCAGCAGCCTTAGCGGGGCCTTAGGGACCCAGTACTTC
CASSLSGALGTQYF
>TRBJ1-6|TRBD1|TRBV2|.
TGTGCCAGCGGACAGGGCTATAATTCACCCCTCCACTTT
CASGQGYNSPLHF
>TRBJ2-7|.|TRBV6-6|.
TGTGCCAGCAGCAGGCCGGCTGGTTTTAGCTACGAGCAGTACTTC
CASSRPAGFSYEQYF
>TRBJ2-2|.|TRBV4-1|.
TGCGCCAGCACCCAATCGGGCAGCCTCAACACCGGGGAGCTGTTTTTT
CASTQSGSLNTGELFF
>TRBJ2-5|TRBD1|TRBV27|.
TGTGCCAGCAGTTTATTCGGGGACAGGGGGGAGACCCAGTACTTC
CASSLFGDRGETQYF
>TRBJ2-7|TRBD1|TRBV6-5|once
TGTGCCAGCAGTTGGACAGGAGTCACCTACGAGCAGTACTTC
CASSWTGVTYEQYF
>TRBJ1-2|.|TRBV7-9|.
TGTGCCAGCAGCTCTTACCGGGACACGTATAACTATGGCTACACCTTC
CASSSYRDTYNYGYTF